This T cell receptor (beta chain) was documented in a study of neurological immune-mediated disorders. Healthy controls were blood bank volunteers in Maryland, USA. Unsorted libraries were generated from 2 million PBMCs held at -80 degrees C. The cDNA was generated through 5'RACE incorporating 10-nucleotide random UMIs. MiXCR was run by TCRdb on the 5' RACE reads, yielding one entry per CDR3 protein. The table lists tens of thousands of distinct CDR3 sequences, approximately 10% of them singletons. The CDR3 extends over 15 amino acids. Trimming pared 5 bases from V and 2 bases from J, leaving 13 bases between. Germline lookup yields CDR1 SGHTA and CDR2 FQGNSA. This clonotype was seen at least ten times.

The J gene is TRBJ1-5, the V gene TRBV7-2, with TRBD1 as a possible D gene (6 bases). The sequenced sample consisted of PBMCs. This TCR was sampled from a man aged 55 to 70 in good health. The CDR3 sequence is CASSPTGRGNQPQHF. The CDR3 DNA is TGTGCCAGCAGCCCGACAGGCAGGGGCAATCAGCCCCAGCATTTT.